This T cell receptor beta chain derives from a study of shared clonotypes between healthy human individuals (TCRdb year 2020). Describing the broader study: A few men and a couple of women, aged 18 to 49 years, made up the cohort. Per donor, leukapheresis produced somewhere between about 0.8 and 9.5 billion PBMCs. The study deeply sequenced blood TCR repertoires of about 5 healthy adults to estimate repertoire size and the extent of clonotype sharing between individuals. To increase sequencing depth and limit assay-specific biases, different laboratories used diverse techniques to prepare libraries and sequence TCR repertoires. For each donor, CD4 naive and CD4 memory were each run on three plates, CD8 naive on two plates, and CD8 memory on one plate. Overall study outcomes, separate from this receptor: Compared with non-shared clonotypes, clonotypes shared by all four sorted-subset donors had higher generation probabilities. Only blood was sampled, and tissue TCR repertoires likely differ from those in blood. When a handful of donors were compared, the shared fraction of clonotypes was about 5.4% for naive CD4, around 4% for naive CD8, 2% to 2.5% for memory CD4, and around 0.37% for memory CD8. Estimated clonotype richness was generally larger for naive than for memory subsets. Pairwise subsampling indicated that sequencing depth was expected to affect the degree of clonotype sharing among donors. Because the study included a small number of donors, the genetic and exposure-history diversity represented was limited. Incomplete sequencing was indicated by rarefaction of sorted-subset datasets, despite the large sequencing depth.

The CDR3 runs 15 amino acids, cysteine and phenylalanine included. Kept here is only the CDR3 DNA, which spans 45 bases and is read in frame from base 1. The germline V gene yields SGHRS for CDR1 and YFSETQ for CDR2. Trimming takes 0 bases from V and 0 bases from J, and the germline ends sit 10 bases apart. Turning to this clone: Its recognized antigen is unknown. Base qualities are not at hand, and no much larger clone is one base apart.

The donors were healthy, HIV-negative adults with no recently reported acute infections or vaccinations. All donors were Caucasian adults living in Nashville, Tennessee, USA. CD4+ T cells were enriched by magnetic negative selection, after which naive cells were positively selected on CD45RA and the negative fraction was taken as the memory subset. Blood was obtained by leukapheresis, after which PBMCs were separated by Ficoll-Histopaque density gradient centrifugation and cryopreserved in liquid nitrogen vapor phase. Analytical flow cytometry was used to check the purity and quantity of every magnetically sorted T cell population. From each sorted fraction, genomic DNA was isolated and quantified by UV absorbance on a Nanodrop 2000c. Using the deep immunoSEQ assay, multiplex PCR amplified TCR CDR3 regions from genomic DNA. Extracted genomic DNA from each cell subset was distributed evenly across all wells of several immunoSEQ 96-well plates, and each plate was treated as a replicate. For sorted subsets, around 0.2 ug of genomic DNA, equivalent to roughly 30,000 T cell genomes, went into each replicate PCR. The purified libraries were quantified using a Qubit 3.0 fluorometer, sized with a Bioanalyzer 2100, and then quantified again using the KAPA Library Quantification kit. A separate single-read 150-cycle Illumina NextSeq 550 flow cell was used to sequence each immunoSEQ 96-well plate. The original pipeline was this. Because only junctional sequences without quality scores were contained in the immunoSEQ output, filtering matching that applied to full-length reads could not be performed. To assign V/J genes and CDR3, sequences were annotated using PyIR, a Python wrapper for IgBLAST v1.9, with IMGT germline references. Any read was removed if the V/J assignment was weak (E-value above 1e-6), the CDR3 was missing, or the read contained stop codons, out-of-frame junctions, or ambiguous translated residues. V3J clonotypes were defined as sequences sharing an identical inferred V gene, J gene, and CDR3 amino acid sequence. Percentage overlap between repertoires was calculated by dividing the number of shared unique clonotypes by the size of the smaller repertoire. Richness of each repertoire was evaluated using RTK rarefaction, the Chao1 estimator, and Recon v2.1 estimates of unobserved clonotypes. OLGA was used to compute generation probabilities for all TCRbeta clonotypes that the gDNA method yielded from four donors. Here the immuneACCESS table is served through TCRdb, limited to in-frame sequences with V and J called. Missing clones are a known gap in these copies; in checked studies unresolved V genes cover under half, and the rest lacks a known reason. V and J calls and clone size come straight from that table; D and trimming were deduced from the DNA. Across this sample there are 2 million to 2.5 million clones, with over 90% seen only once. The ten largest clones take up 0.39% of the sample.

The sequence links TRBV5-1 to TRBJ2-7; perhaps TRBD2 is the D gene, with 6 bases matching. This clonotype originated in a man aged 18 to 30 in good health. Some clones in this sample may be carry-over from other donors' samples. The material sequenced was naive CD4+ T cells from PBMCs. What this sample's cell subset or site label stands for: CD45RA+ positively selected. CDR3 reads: CASSLVRGSSYEQYF. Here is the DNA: TGCGCCAGCAGCTTGGTACGGGGGAGCTCCTACGAGCAGTACTTC.